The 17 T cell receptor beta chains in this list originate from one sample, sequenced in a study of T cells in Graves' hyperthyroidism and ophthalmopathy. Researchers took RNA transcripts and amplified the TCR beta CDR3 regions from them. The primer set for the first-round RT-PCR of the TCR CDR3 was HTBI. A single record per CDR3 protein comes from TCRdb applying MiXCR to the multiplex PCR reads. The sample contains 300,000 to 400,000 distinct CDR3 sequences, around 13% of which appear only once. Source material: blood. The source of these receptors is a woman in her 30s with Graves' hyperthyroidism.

CDR3 region: CAIRIRGHYGYTF. Here the CDR3 DNA reads TGTGCCATCAGAATCAGGGGGCACTATGGCTACACCTTC. The chain is built from TRBV6-1 and TRBJ1-2, with 8 positions matching TRBD1. Germline lookup yields CDR1 MNHNS and CDR2 SASEGT. The CDR3 runs 13 residues. The V gene end was trimmed by 10 bases and the J gene end by 3 bases; junction bases not matched to a gene: 7.

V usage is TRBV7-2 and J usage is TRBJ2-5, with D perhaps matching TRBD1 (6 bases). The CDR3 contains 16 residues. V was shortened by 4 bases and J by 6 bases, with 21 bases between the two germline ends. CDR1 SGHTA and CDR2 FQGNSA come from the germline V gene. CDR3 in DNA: TGTGCCAGCAGCTCGCGAACCGGGACACCTGGCAAGACCCAGTACTTC. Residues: CASSSRTGTPGKTQYF.

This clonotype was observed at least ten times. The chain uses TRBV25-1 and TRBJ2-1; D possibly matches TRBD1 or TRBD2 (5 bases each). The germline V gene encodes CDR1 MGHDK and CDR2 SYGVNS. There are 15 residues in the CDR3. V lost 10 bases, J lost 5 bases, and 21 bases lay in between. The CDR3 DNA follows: TGTGCCACCACCCAAACGGGACGGTGGGACAATGAGCAGTTCTTC. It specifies CATTQTGRWDNEQFF.

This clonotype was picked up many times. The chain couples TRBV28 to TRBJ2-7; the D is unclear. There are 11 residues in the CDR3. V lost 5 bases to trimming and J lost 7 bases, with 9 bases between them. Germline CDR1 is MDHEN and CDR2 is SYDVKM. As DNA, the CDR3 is TGTGCCAGCAGTAGATACGAAGAGCAGTACTTC. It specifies CASSRYEEQYF.

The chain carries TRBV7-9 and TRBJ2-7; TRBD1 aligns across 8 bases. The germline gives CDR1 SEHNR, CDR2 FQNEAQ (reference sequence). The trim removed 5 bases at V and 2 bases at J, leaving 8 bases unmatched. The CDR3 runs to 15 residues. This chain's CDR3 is CASSPVDRGAYEQYF. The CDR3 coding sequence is TGTGCCAGCAGCCCCGTTGACAGGGGCGCCTACGAGCAGTACTTC.

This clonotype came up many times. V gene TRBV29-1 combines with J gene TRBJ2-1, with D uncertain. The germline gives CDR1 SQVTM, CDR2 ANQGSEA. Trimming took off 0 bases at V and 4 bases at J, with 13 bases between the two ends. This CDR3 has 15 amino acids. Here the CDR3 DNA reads TGCAGCGTTGAAGATCTACAGAAGGCATACAATGAGCAGTTCTTC. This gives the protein CSVEDLQKAYNEQFF.

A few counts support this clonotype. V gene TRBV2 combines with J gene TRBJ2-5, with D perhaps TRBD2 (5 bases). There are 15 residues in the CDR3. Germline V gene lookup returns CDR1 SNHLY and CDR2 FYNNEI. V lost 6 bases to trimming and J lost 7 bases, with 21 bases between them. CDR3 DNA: TGTGCCAGCAGAGGCGGCGGGCCAGCCAAGGGGACCCAGTACTTC. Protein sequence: CASRGGGPAKGTQYF.

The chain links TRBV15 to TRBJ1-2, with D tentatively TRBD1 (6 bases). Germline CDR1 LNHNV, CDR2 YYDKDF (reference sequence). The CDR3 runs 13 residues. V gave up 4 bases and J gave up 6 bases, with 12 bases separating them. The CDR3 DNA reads TGTGCCACCAGCAAGTCGGCAGGGGATGGCTACACCTTC. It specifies CATSKSAGDGYTF. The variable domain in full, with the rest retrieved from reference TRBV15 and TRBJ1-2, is DAMVIQNPRYQVTQFGKPVTLSCSQTLNHNVMYWYQQKSSQAPKLLFHYYDKDFNNEADTPDNFQSRRPNTSFCFLDIRSPGLGDTAMYLCATSKSAGDGYTFGSGTRLTVV.

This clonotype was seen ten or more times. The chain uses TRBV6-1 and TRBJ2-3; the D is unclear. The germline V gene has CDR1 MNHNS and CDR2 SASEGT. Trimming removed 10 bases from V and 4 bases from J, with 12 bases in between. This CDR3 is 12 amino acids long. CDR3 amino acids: CATHVSADTQYF. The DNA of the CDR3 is TGTGCCACCCACGTGTCGGCAGATACGCAGTATTTT.

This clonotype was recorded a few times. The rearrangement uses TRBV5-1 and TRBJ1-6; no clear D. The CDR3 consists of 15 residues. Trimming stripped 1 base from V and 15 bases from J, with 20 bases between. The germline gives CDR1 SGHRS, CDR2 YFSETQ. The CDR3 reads CASSLSGDPNSILHF. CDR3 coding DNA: TGCGCCAGCAGCTTGTCGGGTGACCCAAATTCGATCCTCCACTTT.

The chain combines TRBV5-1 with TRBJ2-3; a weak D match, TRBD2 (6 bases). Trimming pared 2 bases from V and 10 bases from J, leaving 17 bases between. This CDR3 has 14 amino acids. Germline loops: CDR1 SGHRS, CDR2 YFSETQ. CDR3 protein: CASSFNTGGGAQYF. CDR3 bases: TGCGCCAGCAGCTTCAACACAGGAGGAGGGGCGCAGTATTTT. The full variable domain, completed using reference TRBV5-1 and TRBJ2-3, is KAGVTQTPRYLIKTRGQQVTLSCSPISGHRSVSWYQQTPGQGLQFLFEYFSETQRNKGNFPGRFSGRQFSNSRSEMNVSTLELGDSALYLCASSFNTGGGAQYFGPGTRLTVL.

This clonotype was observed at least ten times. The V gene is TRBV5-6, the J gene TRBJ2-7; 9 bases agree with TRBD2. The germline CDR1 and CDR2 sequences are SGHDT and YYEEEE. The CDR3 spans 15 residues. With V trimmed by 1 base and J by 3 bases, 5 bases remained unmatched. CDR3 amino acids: CASSLYAGGLYEQYF. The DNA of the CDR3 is TGTGCCAGCAGCTTGTATGCGGGAGGGCTCTACGAGCAGTACTTC.

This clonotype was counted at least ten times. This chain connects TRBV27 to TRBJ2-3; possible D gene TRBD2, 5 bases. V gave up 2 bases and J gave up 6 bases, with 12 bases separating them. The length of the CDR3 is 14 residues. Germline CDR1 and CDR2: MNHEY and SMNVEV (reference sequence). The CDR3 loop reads CASSLISRGDTQYF. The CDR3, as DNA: TGTGCCAGCAGTTTAATTTCCCGAGGGGATACGCAGTATTTT.

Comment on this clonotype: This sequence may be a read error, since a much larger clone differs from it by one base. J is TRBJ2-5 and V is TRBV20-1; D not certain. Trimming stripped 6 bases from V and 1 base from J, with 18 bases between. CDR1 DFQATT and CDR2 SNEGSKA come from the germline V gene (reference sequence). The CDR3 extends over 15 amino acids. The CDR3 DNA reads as TGCAGTGCCAACAAGCAGGTCCCCCCCCAAGAGACCCAGTACTTC. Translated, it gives CSANKQVPPQETQYF.

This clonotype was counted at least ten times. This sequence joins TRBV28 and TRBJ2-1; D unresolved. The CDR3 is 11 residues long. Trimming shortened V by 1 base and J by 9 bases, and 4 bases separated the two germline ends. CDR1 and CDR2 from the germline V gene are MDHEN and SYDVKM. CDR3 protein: CASSLYAEQFF. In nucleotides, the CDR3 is TGTGCCAGCAGTTTATACGCTGAGCAGTTCTTC.

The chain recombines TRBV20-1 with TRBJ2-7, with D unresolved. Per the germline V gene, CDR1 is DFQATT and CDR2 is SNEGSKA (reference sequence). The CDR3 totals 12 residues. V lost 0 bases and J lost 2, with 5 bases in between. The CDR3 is CSARDIAYEQYF. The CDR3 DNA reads TGCAGTGCTAGAGACATAGCCTACGAGCAGTACTTC.

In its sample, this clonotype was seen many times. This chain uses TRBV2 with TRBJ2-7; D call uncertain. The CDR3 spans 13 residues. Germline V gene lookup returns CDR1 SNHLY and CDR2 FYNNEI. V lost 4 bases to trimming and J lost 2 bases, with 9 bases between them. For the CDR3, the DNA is TGTGCCAGCAGTGGGGCGGAGACCTACGAGCAGTACTTC. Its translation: CASSGAETYEQYF.